One sample yielded the 31 T cell receptor beta chains listed below, sequenced in a study of blood T cell repertoires in COVID-19. Profiled with immunoSEQ multiplex PCR; TCRdb holds only in-frame clones, not every one. Among more than 300,000 clones listed, around 92% were seen once. What was sequenced was PBMCs or T cells enriched from blood (not recorded which). These receptors were collected from a woman under 40 who had recovered from COVID-19.

The chain employs TRBV6-6 and TRBJ1-6, with D possibly TRBD1 on 6 matching bases. This CDR3 spans 15 amino acids. The V end was cut by 7 bases, the J end by 8 bases, with 18 bases between. Germline CDR1 is MNHNY and CDR2 is SVGAGI (reference sequence). CDR3 amino acids: CASTPGGAFYSPLHF. In nucleotides, the CDR3 is TGTGCCAGCACCCCTGGGGGGGCGTTTTATTCACCCCTCCACTTT.

This clone was seen a handful of times. V usage is TRBV20-1 and J usage is TRBJ1-4; a weak D match, TRBD1 (5 bases). Germline V gene lookup returns CDR1 DFQATT and CDR2 SNEGSKA (reference sequence). This CDR3 is 15 amino acids long. Deletions cut 3 bases from V and 2 bases from J, with 13 bases between. The CDR3 protein is CSASLGAGTNEKLFF. CDR3 nucleotide sequence: TGCAGTGCTAGTTTAGGGGCAGGGACTAATGAAAAACTGTTTTTT.

V is TRBV6-5 and J is TRBJ2-3; tentatively, D is TRBD1 (6 bases). Per the germline V gene, CDR1 is MNHEY and CDR2 is SVGAGI. The CDR3 covers 15 residues. Trimming stripped 5 bases from V and 0 bases from J, with 12 bases between. The CDR3 loop is CASSPGTPSTDTQYF. In DNA, the CDR3 is TGTGCCAGCAGTCCCGGGACACCTAGCACAGATACGCAGTATTTT.

This clone appeared once. The chain has TRBV5-4 and TRBJ1-2, with D possibly being TRBD1 (6 bases). The V gene lost 4 bases and the J gene lost 3 bases, with 13 bases spanning the gap. CDR3 length: 14 amino acids. Per the germline V gene, CDR1 is SGHNT and CDR2 is YYREEE (reference sequence). The CDR3 DNA sequence: TGTGCCAGCAGCGGATCGAAGGGGGACTATGGCTACACCTTC. Protein sequence: CASSGSKGDYGYTF.

This chain links TRBV25-1 with TRBJ1-1; weak D call: TRBD1 (5 bases). The length of the CDR3 is 13 residues. V was pared by 10 bases and J by 1 base, with 13 bases between. CDR1 MGHDK and CDR2 SYGVNS come from the germline V gene. The CDR3: CATRMGGNTEAFF. The CDR3 nucleotides are TGTGCCACCAGGATGGGGGGGAACACTGAAGCTTTCTTT.

The V gene is TRBV7-2, the J gene TRBJ2-1; D is unclear. In germline, CDR1 is SGHTA, CDR2 FQGNSA. Between the trimmed V and J ends, which lost 5 bases and 6 bases, there was a span of 11 bases. The CDR3 spans 13 residues. In DNA, the CDR3 is TGTGCCAGCAGCCCATACGGCGGCAATGAGCAGTTCTTC. Translation gives CASSPYGGNEQFF.

This chain joins TRBV28 and TRBJ2-1; 7 bases match TRBD1. CDR1 and CDR2 (germline): MDHEN, SYDVKM. V was clipped by 6 bases and J by 3 bases; unmatched bases: 5. The CDR3 covers 14 residues. CDR3 loop: CASRPGQHYNEQFF. DNA of the CDR3: TGTGCCAGCAGACCGGGACAGCACTACAATGAGCAGTTCTTC. Full variable domain (outside the CDR3, taken from reference TRBV28 and TRBJ2-1): DVKVTQSSRYLVKRTGEKVFLECVQDMDHENMFWYRQDPGLGLRLIYFSYDVKMKEKGDIPEGYSVSREKKERFSLILESASTNQTSMYLCASRPGQHYNEQFFGPGTRLTVL.

The chain has TRBV2 and TRBJ2-7, with 8 bases identical to TRBD1. The V gene's germline CDR1 is SNHLY and CDR2 FYNNEI. Trimming took 7 bases from V and 6 from J; bases not matched to a gene: 8. The CDR3 length is 13 residues. DNA for the CDR3: TGTGCCAGCACGGGACAGGAACCTGGCGAGCAGTACTTC. Translated, it gives CASTGQEPGEQYF.

To note about this clone: Distinct nucleotide sequences in the sample also encode this CDR3. The V gene is TRBV29-1, the J gene TRBJ2-3; possible D gene TRBD2, 6 bases. Trimming took 4 bases from V and 0 from J, leaving 11 bases between them. The CDR3 is made up of 14 amino acids. Germline CDR1 is SQVTM and CDR2 is ANQGSEA. The CDR3 bases are TGCAGCGTTGTATCAGGGACTAGCACAGATACGCAGTATTTT. Protein sequence: CSVVSGTSTDTQYF.

This clone has only a few counts. The chain joins TRBV19 to TRBJ2-2; TRBD1 matches at 10 bases. The CDR3 is 16 amino acids. V gave up 4 bases and J gave up 6 bases; unmatched junction bases: 8. Germline CDR1 is LNHDA and CDR2 is SQIVND (reference sequence). The CDR3 nucleotides read TGTGCCAGTAGTAGGGACAGGGGTGCTGACCCCGGGGAGCTGTTTTTT. Its translation is CASSRDRGADPGELFF.

Only one count was recorded for this clone. The V gene is TRBV2, the J gene TRBJ1-1; D might be TRBD1 (6 bases). Germline CDR1 is SNHLY and CDR2 is FYNNEI. CDR3 length: 13 amino acids. Trimming cost V 4 bases and J 3 bases, with 9 bases left between them. Written as DNA, the CDR3 is TGTGCCAGCAGTGCAGGGGCGGACACTGAAGCTTTCTTT. It is translated as CASSAGADTEAFF. The full variable domain, its missing parts supplied by reference TRBV2 and TRBJ1-1, is EPEVTQTPSHQVTQMGQEVILRCVPISNHLYFYWYRQILGQKVEFLVSFYNNEISEKSEIFDDQFSVERPDGSNFTLKIRSTKLEDSAMYFCASSAGADTEAFFGQGTRLTVV.

A word on this clone: The junction departs from the called germline gene at one end, perhaps through a read error. The chain employs TRBV7-7 and TRBJ1-3; 11 nucleotides agree with TRBD1. The V gene's germline CDR1 is SSHAT and CDR2 FNYEAQ (reference sequence). The CDR3 length is 13 residues. CDR3 protein: CASSPGTGGPIYF. CDR3 nucleotide sequence: TGTGCTAGCAGCCCCGGGACAGGGGGTCCCATATATTTT. Together with reference TRBV7-7 and TRBJ1-3, the CDR3 gives the full variable domain: GAGVSQSPRYKVTKRGQDVTLRCDPISSHATLYWYQQALGQGPEFLTYFNYEAQPDKSGLPSDRFSAERPEGSISTLTIQRTEQRDSAMYRCASSPGTGGPIYFGEGSWLTVV.

J is TRBJ1-1 and V is TRBV5-1; possibly TRBD1 for D (6 bases). V dropped 4 bases and J dropped 9 bases, with 19 bases sitting between them. This CDR3 is 14 amino acids long. The germline V gene has CDR1 SGHRS and CDR2 YFSETQ. In nucleotides, the CDR3 is TGCGCCAGCAGCAGCGGACAGATTTACGGCCAAGCTTTCTTT. It specifies CASSSGQIYGQAFF.

The V call is TRBV10-3, the J call TRBJ2-3; the D is unclear. V was trimmed by 3 bases and J by 1 base, leaving 5 bases between them. This CDR3 has 13 residues. Germline loops: CDR1 ENHRY, CDR2 SYGVKD. This CDR3 reads CAISERGTDTQYF. As DNA, the CDR3 is TGTGCCATCAGTGAACGGGGCACAGATACGCAGTATTTT.

V usage is TRBV6-5 and J usage is TRBJ1-1; D is unclear. Trimming removed 0 bases at V and 3 bases at J, with 11 bases between. The CDR3 has 15 amino acids. Looked up from germline, CDR1 is MNHEY and CDR2 is SVGAGI. The CDR3 DNA sequence: TGTGCCAGCAGTTACTCGTTCCGCGGAGACACTGAAGCTTTCTTT. This sequence encodes CASSYSFRGDTEAFF.

V and J are TRBV10-3 and TRBJ1-5, with TRBD1 as a possible D gene (5 bases). CDR3 length: 13 amino acids. Germline CDR1 reads ENHRY; CDR2 reads SYGVKD. Here the CDR3 DNA reads TGTGCAACACAACGGCAGGGTAGTCAGCCCCAGCATTTT. It encodes CATQRQGSQPQHF.

This chain links TRBV20-1 with TRBJ1-2; no clear D. V lost 3 bases, J lost 5 bases, and 7 bases lay in between. This CDR3 comprises 11 residues. From germline, CDR1 is DFQATT and CDR2 SNEGSKA (reference sequence). The CDR3 region has the DNA TGCAGTGCTAGCCCCCAGTATGGCTACACCTTC. Its translation: CSASPQYGYTF.

The sample holds one count of this clone. V is TRBV20-1 and J is TRBJ1-2; maybe TRBD1 (6 bases). This CDR3 region has 14 residues. V lost 3 bases and J lost 5, with 16 bases in between. The germline gives CDR1 DFQATT, CDR2 SNEGSKA (reference sequence). CDR3 amino acids: CSASYTGTDYGYTF. The CDR3 coding sequence is TGCAGTGCTAGTTATACAGGGACCGATTATGGCTACACCTTC.

The chain recombines TRBV3-1 (or the pseudogene TRBV3-2) with TRBJ2-7, with 7 bases identical to TRBD2. The CDR3 has 17 amino acids. Losses at the gene ends were 2 bases for V and 2 bases for J; bases not matched to a gene: 12. CDR1 and CDR2 from the germline V gene are LGHDT and YNNKEL (reference sequence). The CDR3 nucleotides are TGTGCCAGCAGCCAAATATCAGCGGGAAGATATACCTACGAGCAGTACTTC. As protein: CASSQISAGRYTYEQYF.

This chain links TRBV30 with TRBJ1-1, with 7 bases aligning to TRBD1. Germline CDR1 is GTSNPN and CDR2 is SVGIG (reference sequence). Trimming took 3 bases from V and 6 from J; bases not matched to a gene: 10. This CDR3 comprises 14 residues. The CDR3 DNA sequence: TGTGCCTGGAGCAGACAGGGAGGCCTGGCTGAAGCTTTCTTT. It encodes CAWSRQGGLAEAFF. Filled out from reference TRBV30 and TRBJ1-1, the complete variable domain reads SQTIHQWPATLVQPVGSPLSLECTVEGTSNPNLYWYRQAAGRGLQLLFYSVGIGQISSEVPQNLSASRPQDRQFILSSKKLLLSDSGFYLCAWSRQGGLAEAFFGQGTRLTVV.

This clone appeared a single time. The gene calls are TRBV10-3 and TRBJ1-6; D call uncertain. Deletions cut 3 bases from V and 5 bases from J, with 8 bases between. The CDR3 has 14 residues. Germline V gives CDR1 ENHRY, CDR2 SYGVKD. The CDR3: CAISESRNNSPLHF. The CDR3 DNA follows: TGTGCCATCAGTGAATCCAGGAATAATTCACCCCTCCACTTT.

The chain carries TRBV6-5 and TRBJ1-5; no firm D call. Germline CDR1 and CDR2: MNHEY and SVGAGI. The V gene lost 5 bases and the J gene lost 0 bases, with 11 bases spanning the gap. The CDR3 is 15 residues long. The CDR3 coding sequence is TGTGCCAGCAGTCCCCGAGGCCCTAGCAATCAGCCCCAGCATTTT. Its protein product is CASSPRGPSNQPQHF.

The chain recombines TRBV19 with TRBJ1-2; D may be TRBD1 (5 bases). Germline CDR1 reads LNHDA; CDR2 reads SQIVND (reference sequence). CDR3 length: 15 residues. V was clipped by 3 bases and J by 6 bases, with 17 bases between them. CDR3 DNA: TGTGCCAGTAGTATTTCGTTTCAGGGTCGTGATGGCTACACCTTC. It yields the protein CASSISFQGRDGYTF.

The count of this clone is one. The chain is built from TRBV5-5 and TRBJ2-7; D is perhaps TRBD1 (6 bases). V lost 0 bases and J 0 bases, leaving 13 bases between the germline ends. The CDR3 is 16 amino acids. Germline CDR1 SGHKS, CDR2 YYEKEE (reference sequence). The CDR3 sequence is CASSLERQASSYEQYF. Here the CDR3 DNA reads TGTGCCAGCAGCTTGGAAAGACAGGCCAGCTCCTACGAGCAGTACTTC. Full variable domain (remainder filled in from reference TRBV5-5 and TRBJ2-7): DAGVTQSPTHLIKTRGQQVTLRCSPISGHKSVSWYQQVLGQGPQFIFQYYEKEERGRGNFPDRFSARQFPNYSSELNVNALLLGDSALYLCASSLERQASSYEQYFGPGTRLTVT.

The V and J genes are TRBV4-1 and TRBJ2-1; 11 bases are shared with TRBD2. The CDR3 contains 17 residues. Per germline, CDR1 MGHRA and CDR2 YSYEKL. V shed 2 bases and J 8 bases; nucleotides not matched to a gene: 11. CDR3 coding DNA: TGCGCCAGCAGCCAATCCGGGACTAGCGGCCGAAGGGATGAGCAGTTCTTC. It specifies CASSQSGTSGRRDEQFF.

The rearrangement links TRBV9 to TRBJ2-5; D may be TRBD2 (6 bases). Germline V CDR1 and CDR2: SGDLS, YYNGEE. The V end was cut by 4 bases, the J end by 1 base, with 8 bases between. This CDR3 contains 13 residues. CDR3 DNA: TGTGCCAGCAGCCCGGGACTCCAAGAGACCCAGTACTTC. Encoded protein: CASSPGLQETQYF.

V and J are TRBV5-1 and TRBJ2-5; TRBD1 might be the D (5 bases). V gave up 0 bases and J gave up 5 bases, with 14 bases separating them. The CDR3 length is 15 residues. Looked up from germline, CDR1 is SGHRS and CDR2 is YFSETQ. The CDR3 region has the DNA TGCGCCAGCAGCTTGGGCAGGGCCCGCCGGGAGACCCAGTACTTC. Its protein is CASSLGRARRETQYF.

CDR3 sequence reads: CASSRSQDSGETQYF. The CDR3 coding sequence is TGTGCCAGCAGCCGTTCCCAGGATAGCGGCGAGACCCAGTACTTC. The V gene is TRBV7-9, the J gene TRBJ2-5; perhaps TRBD2 as D (6 bases). The CDR3 is 15 residues long. V dropped 5 bases and J dropped 5 bases, with 18 bases sitting between them. Germline lookup yields CDR1 SEHNR and CDR2 FQNEAQ (reference sequence).

V is TRBV5-6 and J is TRBJ2-7, with 7 bases lining up with TRBD2. V dropped 4 bases and J dropped 1; count of bases not matched to a gene: 14. The germline V gene encodes CDR1 SGHDT and CDR2 YYEEEE. This CDR3 is built from 17 residues. CDR3: CASSETTGLRVSYEQYF. The CDR3 DNA reads as TGTGCCAGCAGCGAAACCACGGGACTAAGAGTTTCCTACGAGCAGTACTTC.

The chain couples TRBV29-1 to TRBJ1-5; D possibly corresponds to TRBD1 (6 bases). The CDR3 is made up of 12 amino acids. Looked up from germline, CDR1 is SQVTM and CDR2 is ANQGSEA. Deletions cut 4 bases from V and 4 bases from J, with 8 bases between. In nucleotides, the CDR3 is TGCAGCGTTGTGCAGGGGAATCAGCCCCAGCATTTT. Its translation: CSVVQGNQPQHF.

The V and J genes are TRBV7-9 and TRBJ2-2; a possible D gene is TRBD2 (5 bases). The CDR3 runs 16 residues. The ends were cut back, 2 bases at V and 0 bases at J, with 10 bases in the middle. From germline, CDR1 is SEHNR and CDR2 FQNEAQ (reference sequence). The CDR3 DNA is TGTGCCAGCAGCTTAAATTACGGGACGAACACCGGGGAGCTGTTTTTT. The encoded protein is CASSLNYGTNTGELFF.